This T cell receptor (beta chain) was recovered during a study of T cell changes during pregnancy in multiple sclerosis (dated 2019 in TCRdb). With regard to the full study: Changes in the T cell repertoire over the course of pregnancy were examined in this study in women with multiple sclerosis.

As regards this clone: This receptor's antigen is unknown. Base qualities are not provided; no much larger clone lies one nucleotide away.

Library creation used the immunoSEQ multiplex PCR assay. The clones in this table, taken by TCRdb from immuneACCESS, are in-frame only. Not every clone is retained; where verified, under half of the shortfall comes from an unresolved V gene, and the cause of the rest is unknown. The sample table contains about 62,000 clones; only one count was recorded for 89% of them. 2% to 3% of the sample is taken by the ten largest. Sequences were derived from peripheral blood, sampled in the first trimester of pregnancy. The receptor's source is a female donor with multiple sclerosis, enrolled in a pregnancy study.

The DNA reads TGTGCCAGTAGTCCACGGGACAGGGGAACTCAGCCCCAGCATTTT. Its translation reads: CASSPRDRGTQPQHF. In this chain, TRBV19 is recombined with TRBJ1-5, with 10 central nucleotides matching TRBD1. The CDR3 holds 15 amino acids from the cysteine to the phenylalanine. Only CDR3 DNA is held: 45 bases, read in frame from base 1. Germline trimming: 5 bases from V, 6 bases from J; junction bases outside gene matches: 7. Taken from the germline V gene (reference sequence), the CDR1 and CDR2 loops are LNHDA and SQIVND.